The entry below gives a single T cell receptor beta chain sequence along with its context. Authors' methods: Amplification of reference gene primers provided the estimated nucleated cell counts. This table comes from immunoSEQ multiplex PCR, and its TCRdb copy is limited to in-frame clones, with some not included. D and trimming come from the DNA, and the V and J calls and clone size come from that table. The table shows about 130,000 clones, with around 80% occurring only once. The V gene's germline CDR1 is SGHAT and CDR2 FQNNGV. The CDR3 extends over 15 amino acids. Trimming removed 4 bases from V and 7 bases from J, with 19 bases in between. The sample belongs to a study of blood T cell repertoires in COVID-19.

The sequencing sample was made of peripheral blood. This rearrangement joins TRBV11-2 to TRBJ1-2, with D possibly being TRBD1 (5 bases). The TCR sequence derives from a man between 70 and 80 years old with acute or convalescent COVID-19. CDR3 DNA sequence: TGTGCCAGCAGCTCCTCAGGGCCAGGCTCAAGTGGCTACACCTTC. Its protein is CASSSSGPGSSGYTF.